The 3 T cell receptor beta chains reported below all come from one sample, sequenced in a study of Graves' ophthalmopathy and Graves' hyperthyroidism. RNA transcripts were the template, and TCR beta CDR3 regions were amplified from them. A first-round RT-PCR used HTBI primers, followed by a second-round multiplex PCR. TCRdb re-called the multiplex PCR reads with MiXCR, one entry per CDR3 protein. The sample lists 900,000 to 1,200,000 distinct CDR3 sequences, 35% to 40% occurring once. Sequencing used peripheral blood or thyroid tissue (not recorded which). Every receptor here comes from an adult man with Graves' hyperthyroidism.

Remarks on this clonotype: Just one base apart from a much larger clone, this may be a read error. The chain employs TRBV19 and TRBJ2-7; maybe TRBD1 (5 bases). Trimming pared 11 bases from V and 4 bases from J, leaving 15 bases between. The CDR3 runs to 12 residues. The V gene's germline CDR1 is LNHDA and CDR2 SQIVND (reference sequence). The CDR3 region has the DNA TGTGCCGGTATGGGGAACAGGTACGAGCAGTACTTC. This sequence encodes CAGMGNRYEQYF.

This clonotype was detected a few times. The chain joins TRBV12-3 or TRBV12-4 to TRBJ1-3; TRBD1 might be the D (5 bases). V lost 6 bases to trimming and J lost 4 bases, with 16 bases between them. This CDR3 spans 15 amino acids. CDR3 in amino acids: CASRARGTWGNTIYF. The CDR3 coding sequence is TGTGCCAGCAGGGCACGGGGGACCTGGGGAAACACCATATATTTT.

This clonotype was observed at least ten times. The gene calls are TRBV29-1 and TRBJ1-1; TRBD1 is a possible D gene (6 bases). Germline V lookup: CDR1 SQVTM, CDR2 ANQGSEA. The CDR3 is 11 amino acids. Trimming removed 1 base at V and 14 bases at J, with 14 bases between. The CDR3 DNA reads as TGCAGCGTTGAAGTGTTCGGACAGCCATTCTTT. Its protein product is CSVEVFGQPFF.